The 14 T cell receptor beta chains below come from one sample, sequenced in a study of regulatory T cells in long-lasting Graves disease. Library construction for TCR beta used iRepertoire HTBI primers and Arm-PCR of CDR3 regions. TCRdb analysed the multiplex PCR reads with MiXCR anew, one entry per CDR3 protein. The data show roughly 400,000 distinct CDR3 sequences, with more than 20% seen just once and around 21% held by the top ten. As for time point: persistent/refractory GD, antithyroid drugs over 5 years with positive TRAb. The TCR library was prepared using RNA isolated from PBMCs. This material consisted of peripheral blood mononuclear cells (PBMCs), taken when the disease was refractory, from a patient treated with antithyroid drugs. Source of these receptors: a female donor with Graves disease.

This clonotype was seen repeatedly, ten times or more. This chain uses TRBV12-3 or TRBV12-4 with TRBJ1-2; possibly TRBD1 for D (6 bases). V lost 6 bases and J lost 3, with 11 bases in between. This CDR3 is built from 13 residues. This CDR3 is CASSPNRDYGYTF. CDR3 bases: TGTGCCAGCAGCCCCAACAGGGACTATGGCTACACCTTC.

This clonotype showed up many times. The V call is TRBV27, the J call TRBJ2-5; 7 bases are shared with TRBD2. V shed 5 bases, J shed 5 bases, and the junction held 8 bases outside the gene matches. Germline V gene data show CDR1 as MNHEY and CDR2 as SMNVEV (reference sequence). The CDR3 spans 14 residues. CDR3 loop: CASSLTGGSETQYF. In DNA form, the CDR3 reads TGTGCCAGCAGTCTCACGGGCGGGAGCGAGACCCAGTACTTC.

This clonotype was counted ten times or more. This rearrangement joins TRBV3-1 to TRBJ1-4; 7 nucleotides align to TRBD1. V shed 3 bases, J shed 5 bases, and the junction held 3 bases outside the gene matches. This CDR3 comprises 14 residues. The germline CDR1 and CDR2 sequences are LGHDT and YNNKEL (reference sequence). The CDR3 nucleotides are TGTGCCAGCAGCCAGAAACAGGGGAATGAAAAACTGTTTTTT. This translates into CASSQKQGNEKLFF.

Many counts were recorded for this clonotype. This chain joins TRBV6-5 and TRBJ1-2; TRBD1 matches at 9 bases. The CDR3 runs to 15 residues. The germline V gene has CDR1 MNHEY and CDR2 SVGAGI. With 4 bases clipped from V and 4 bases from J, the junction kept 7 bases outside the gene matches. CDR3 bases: TGTGCCAGCAGTTCACTGGGACAGGGTTCCTATGGCTACACCTTC. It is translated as CASSSLGQGSYGYTF.

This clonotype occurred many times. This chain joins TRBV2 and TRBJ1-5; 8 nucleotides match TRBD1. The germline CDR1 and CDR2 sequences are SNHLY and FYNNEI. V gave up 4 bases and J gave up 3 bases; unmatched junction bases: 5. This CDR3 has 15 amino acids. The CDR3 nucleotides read TGTGCCAGCAGTGGCGGACAGGGCATCAATCAGCCCCAGCATTTT. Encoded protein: CASSGGQGINQPQHF.

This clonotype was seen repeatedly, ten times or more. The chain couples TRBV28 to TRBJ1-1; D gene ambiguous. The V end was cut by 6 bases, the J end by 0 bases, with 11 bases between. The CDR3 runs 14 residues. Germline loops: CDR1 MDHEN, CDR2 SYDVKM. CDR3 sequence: CASRLHNLNTEAFF. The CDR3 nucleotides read TGTGCCAGCAGATTACACAATTTGAACACTGAAGCTTTCTTT. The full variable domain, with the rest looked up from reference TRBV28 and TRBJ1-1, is DVKVTQSSRYLVKRTGEKVFLECVQDMDHENMFWYRQDPGLGLRLIYFSYDVKMKEKGDIPEGYSVSREKKERFSLILESASTNQTSMYLCASRLHNLNTEAFFGQGTRLTVV.

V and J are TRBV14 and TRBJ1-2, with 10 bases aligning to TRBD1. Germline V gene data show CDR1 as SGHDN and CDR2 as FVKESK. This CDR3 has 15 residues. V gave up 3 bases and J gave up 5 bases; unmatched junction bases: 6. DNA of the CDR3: TGTGCCAGCAGCCAGGCCGGGACAGGGGTGTATGGCTACACCTTC. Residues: CASSQAGTGVYGYTF.

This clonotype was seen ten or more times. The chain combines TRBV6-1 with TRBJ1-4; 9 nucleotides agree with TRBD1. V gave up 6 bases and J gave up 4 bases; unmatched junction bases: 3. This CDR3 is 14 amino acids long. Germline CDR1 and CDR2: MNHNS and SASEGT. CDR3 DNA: TGTGCCAGCAGAGGACAGGGGAATAATGAAAAACTGTTTTTT. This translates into CASRGQGNNEKLFF.

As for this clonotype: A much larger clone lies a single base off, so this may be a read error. CDR3 loop: CASSSPGLVCEQYF. CDR3 sequence (DNA): TGTGCCAGCAGTTCCCCGGGACTAGTCTGCGAGCAGTACTTC. This chain joins TRBV7-2 and TRBJ2-7; 8 positions match TRBD2. CDR3 length equals 14 residues. Trimming cost V 6 bases and J 6 bases; bases outside gene matches: 10. Germline CDR1 reads SGHTA; CDR2 reads FQGNSA.

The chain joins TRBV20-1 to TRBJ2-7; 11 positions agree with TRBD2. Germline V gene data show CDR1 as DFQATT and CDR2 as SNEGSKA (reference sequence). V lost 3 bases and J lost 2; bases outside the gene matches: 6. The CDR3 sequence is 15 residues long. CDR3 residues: CSASVLAGDPYEQYF. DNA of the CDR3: TGCAGTGCTAGCGTACTAGCGGGGGACCCCTACGAGCAGTACTTC.

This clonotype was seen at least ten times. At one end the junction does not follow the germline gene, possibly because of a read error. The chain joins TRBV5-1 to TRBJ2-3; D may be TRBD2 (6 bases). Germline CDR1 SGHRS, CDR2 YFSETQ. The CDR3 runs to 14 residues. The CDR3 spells CASSLGGSTDTQYF. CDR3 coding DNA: TGTGCCAGCAGTTTGGGGGGAAGCACAGATACGCAGTATTTT.

CDR3 in amino acids: CSARSPSGLGYGYTF. CDR3 in DNA: TGCAGTGCTAGATCACCGAGCGGGCTAGGCTATGGCTACACCTTC. The chain carries TRBV20-1 and TRBJ1-2; D gene unclear. Germline CDR1 DFQATT, CDR2 SNEGSKA (reference sequence). CDR3 length equals 15 residues. V was trimmed by 2 bases and J by 4 bases, leaving 17 bases between them.

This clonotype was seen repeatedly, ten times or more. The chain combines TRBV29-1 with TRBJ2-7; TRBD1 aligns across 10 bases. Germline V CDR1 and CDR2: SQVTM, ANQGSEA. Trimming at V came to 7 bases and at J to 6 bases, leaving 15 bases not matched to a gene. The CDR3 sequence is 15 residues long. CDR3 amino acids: CSALLTRDRGSEQYF. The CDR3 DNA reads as TGCAGCGCCCTACTTACCCGGGACAGGGGAAGCGAGCAGTACTTC.

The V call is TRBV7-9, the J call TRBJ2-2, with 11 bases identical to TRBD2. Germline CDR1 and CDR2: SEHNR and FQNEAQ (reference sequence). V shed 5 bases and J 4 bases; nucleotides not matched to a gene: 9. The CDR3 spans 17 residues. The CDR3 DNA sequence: TGTGCCAGCAGCCCTAGCGGGACTAGCGGTATCACCGGGGAGCTGTTTTTT. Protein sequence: CASSPSGTSGITGELFF.